This is a list of T cell receptor beta chains from one sample in a study of T cells after yellow fever vaccination. A single record per CDR3 protein comes from TCRdb applying MiXCR to the 5' RACE reads. The sample consists of fewer than 450,000 distinct CDR3 sequences, around a tenth of them appearing once. The source was PBMCs, collected on the day of the first yellow fever vaccination. Receptors originate from a young man who received the YFV17D yellow fever vaccine. Each CDR3 is given with its conserved first and last residue. D genes are given only for firm matches. Some rows have no size entry. The others give once, few or many, or a class for an expanded clone.

clone_size: few
d_call: .
v_call: TRBV12-3/TRBV12-4
j_call: TRBJ2-5
cdr3_nt: TGTGCCAGCGGACCACAGGGATCGTCTGAGACCCAGTACTTC
cdr3_aa: CASGPQGSSETQYF

clone_size: few
d_call: TRBD2
v_call: TRBV4-2
j_call: TRBJ2-3
cdr3_nt: TGTGCCAGCAGCCACCCGCGGAGGCGGGGGGTTACTAGCACAGATACGCAGTATTTT
cdr3_aa: CASSHPRRRGVTSTDTQYF

clone_size: few
d_call: .
v_call: TRBV18
j_call: TRBJ2-4
cdr3_nt: TGTGCCAGCTCACCACCAGGGCGTCACAACATTCAGTACTTC
cdr3_aa: CASSPPGRHNIQYF

clone_size: once
d_call: .
v_call: TRBV20-1
j_call: TRBJ2-2
cdr3_nt: TGCAGTGCTAGAGATTCTAGTCGTTACACCGGGGAGCTGTTTTTT
cdr3_aa: CSARDSSRYTGELFF

clone_size: .
d_call: .
v_call: TRBV5-5
j_call: TRBJ1-3
cdr3_nt: TGTGCCAGCAGCTTGGCCCGAGACAACATTGGAAACACCATATATTTT
cdr3_aa: CASSLARDNIGNTIYF

clone_size: .
d_call: .
v_call: TRBV6-2/TRBV6-3
j_call: TRBJ1-2
cdr3_nt: TGTGCCAGCAGTTACGTCGTAGGGTCGAGAGGCTACACCTTC
cdr3_aa: CASSYVVGSRGYTF

clone_size: few
d_call: .
v_call: TRBV5-1
j_call: TRBJ1-4
cdr3_nt: TGCGCCAGCAGCTTGGCCGGCGATGGGGAAAAACTGTTTTTT
cdr3_aa: CASSLAGDGEKLFF

clone_size: .
d_call: TRBD2
v_call: TRBV7-9
j_call: TRBJ2-2
cdr3_nt: TGTGCCAGCAGCGCGCGGGGGGGAACAAGAACCGGGGAGCTGTTTTTT
cdr3_aa: CASSARGGTRTGELFF

clone_size: .
d_call: TRBD1
v_call: TRBV12-3/TRBV12-4
j_call: TRBJ1-3
cdr3_nt: TGTGCCAGCAATCGCGGGACAGCTGGAAACACCATATATTTT
cdr3_aa: CASNRGTAGNTIYF

clone_size: once
d_call: .
v_call: TRBV10-2
j_call: TRBJ1-2
cdr3_nt: TGCGCCAGCAATTCCGGGCCGAGCTATGGCTACACCTTC
cdr3_aa: CASNSGPSYGYTF

clone_size: .
d_call: .
v_call: TRBV5-4
j_call: TRBJ2-7
cdr3_nt: TGTGCCAGCAGGCAGGGACGGTCAGGAAGCTACGAGCAGTACTTC
cdr3_aa: CASRQGRSGSYEQYF

clone_size: few
d_call: .
v_call: TRBV12-3/TRBV12-4
j_call: TRBJ2-7
cdr3_nt: TGTGCCAGCAGCCAAGGGACAAAGACGGAGTCCTACGAGCAGTACTTC
cdr3_aa: CASSQGTKTESYEQYF

clone_size: few
d_call: .
v_call: TRBV28
j_call: TRBJ1-1
cdr3_nt: TGTGCCAGCAGTTTATTCAAGGACGCCCAGGGGGCTTTCTTT
cdr3_aa: CASSLFKDAQGAFF

clone_size: few
d_call: .
v_call: TRBV7-4
j_call: TRBJ1-2
cdr3_nt: TGTGCCAGCAGCTTAATCCCTGGGGCTACGGCTGGCTACACCTTC
cdr3_aa: CASSLIPGATAGYTF

clone_size: medium-sized
d_call: TRBD2
v_call: TRBV4-2
j_call: TRBJ2-1
cdr3_nt: TGTGCCAGCAGCCAAGCTAGCGGGGGGGCCAATGAGCAGTTCTTC
cdr3_aa: CASSQASGGANEQFF

clone_size: few
d_call: .
v_call: TRBV6-5
j_call: TRBJ2-1
cdr3_nt: TGTGCCAGCAGTTACTCGATGGTCGTCAGCTACAATGAGCAGTTCTTC
cdr3_aa: CASSYSMVVSYNEQFF

clone_size: .
d_call: .
v_call: TRBV7-9
j_call: TRBJ2-5
cdr3_nt: TGTGCCAGCCGGGCGGGACAAGATAGAGAGACCCAGTACTTC
cdr3_aa: CASRAGQDRETQYF

clone_size: .
d_call: TRBD2
v_call: TRBV3-1
j_call: TRBJ2-1
cdr3_nt: TGTGCCAGCAGCCAAGAAGGCCCGACTAGCGGGGGAGGAGAGCAGTTCTTC
cdr3_aa: CASSQEGPTSGGGEQFF

clone_size: few
d_call: TRBD2
v_call: TRBV4-1
j_call: TRBJ2-5
cdr3_nt: TGCGCCAGCAGCCAACCTAGCGGTCGGGGAGGAGAGACCCAGTACTTC
cdr3_aa: CASSQPSGRGGETQYF

clone_size: .
d_call: TRBD1
v_call: TRBV5-4
j_call: TRBJ2-3
cdr3_nt: TGTGCCAGCAGCTCACAGGGGGCACAAGATACGCAGTATTTT
cdr3_aa: CASSSQGAQDTQYF

clone_size: few
d_call: .
v_call: TRBV5-1
j_call: TRBJ1-2
cdr3_nt: TGCGCCAGCAGCTTGGCAGCCGGGGGCGAAGGCTACACCTTC
cdr3_aa: CASSLAAGGEGYTF

clone_size: .
d_call: .
v_call: TRBV6-5
j_call: TRBJ1-3
cdr3_nt: TGTGCCAGCAGTTCCTGGCGTCTCTCCTCTGGAAACACCATATATTTT
cdr3_aa: CASSSWRLSSGNTIYF

clone_size: few
d_call: .
v_call: TRBV20-1
j_call: TRBJ2-2
cdr3_nt: TGCAGGGGGACGGCAAACACCGGGGAGCTGTTTTTT
cdr3_aa: CRGTANTGELFF

clone_size: few
d_call: .
v_call: TRBV19
j_call: TRBJ1-1
cdr3_nt: TGTGCCAGTAGTATAAGGTTAGAGCGGACAACACTTTTCTTC
cdr3_aa: CASSIRLERTTLFF

clone_size: .
d_call: .
v_call: TRBV5-1
j_call: TRBJ2-3
cdr3_nt: TGCGCCAGCAGCTTGATGTTGGTAGTTGGGGATACGCAGTATTTT
cdr3_aa: CASSLMLVVGDTQYF

clone_size: .
d_call: .
v_call: TRBV12-3/TRBV12-4
j_call: TRBJ1-1
cdr3_nt: TGTGCCAGCAGTCCCGACAGAAGCCCTGAAGCTTTCTTT
cdr3_aa: CASSPDRSPEAFF

clone_size: few
d_call: .
v_call: TRBV2
j_call: TRBJ1-5
cdr3_nt: TGTGCCAGCAGTACTGACAGACCCCACAATCAGCCCCAGCATTTT
cdr3_aa: CASSTDRPHNQPQHF

clone_size: few
d_call: .
v_call: TRBV7-2
j_call: TRBJ1-2
cdr3_nt: TGTGCCAGCACACGGGACTTGTTCTATGGCTACACCTTC
cdr3_aa: CASTRDLFYGYTF

clone_size: few
d_call: .
v_call: TRBV7-9
j_call: TRBJ1-4
cdr3_nt: TGTGCCAGCAGACTGGACGGGTTTTCGAATGAAAAACTGTTTTTT
cdr3_aa: CASRLDGFSNEKLFF

clone_size: .
d_call: .
v_call: TRBV4-1
j_call: TRBJ1-4
cdr3_nt: TGCGCCAGCAGCCAAGCGAAAAGGGGGGCTAATGAAAAACTGTTTTTT
cdr3_aa: CASSQAKRGANEKLFF

clone_size: .
d_call: TRBD2
v_call: TRBV5-1
j_call: TRBJ2-3
cdr3_nt: TGCGCCAGCAGCTTGGTCGTCGGGGGGGGGAGCACAGATACGCAGTATTTT
cdr3_aa: CASSLVVGGGSTDTQYF

clone_size: few
d_call: .
v_call: TRBV4-3
j_call: TRBJ2-3
cdr3_nt: TGCGCCAGCAGCCAAGGGGGGTGGGGGCAGGAAGATACGCAGTATTTT
cdr3_aa: CASSQGGWGQEDTQYF

clone_size: few
d_call: TRBD1
v_call: TRBV7-2
j_call: TRBJ1-2
cdr3_nt: TGTGCCAGCAGCTTACAGGGGGGCGGGTATGGCTACACCTTC
cdr3_aa: CASSLQGGGYGYTF

clone_size: many
d_call: TRBD2
v_call: TRBV27
j_call: TRBJ2-3
cdr3_nt: TGTGCCAGCAAGACAGGGTGGCGGGGGGGGCCAGATACGCAGTATTTT
cdr3_aa: CASKTGWRGGPDTQYF

clone_size: few
d_call: .
v_call: TRBV5-1
j_call: TRBJ1-4
cdr3_nt: TGCGCCAGCAGCAGAGGGGCAGGTGAAAAACTGTTTTTT
cdr3_aa: CASSRGAGEKLFF

clone_size: many
d_call: .
v_call: TRBV5-1
j_call: TRBJ1-2
cdr3_nt: TGCGCCAGCAGCCCGGCGGGCCTCAACTATGGCTACACCTTC
cdr3_aa: CASSPAGLNYGYTF

clone_size: .
d_call: .
v_call: TRBV9
j_call: TRBJ1-6
cdr3_nt: TGTGCCAGCAGCGTAGCAGGGGCTAGGTCACCCCTCCACTTT
cdr3_aa: CASSVAGARSPLHF

clone_size: few
d_call: TRBD2
v_call: TRBV5-1
j_call: TRBJ2-1
cdr3_nt: TGCGCCAGCAGCTGGTCGGGGGGTTACAATGAGCAGTTCTTC
cdr3_aa: CASSWSGGYNEQFF

clone_size: .
d_call: TRBD2
v_call: TRBV7-3
j_call: TRBJ2-3
cdr3_nt: TGTGCCAGCAGCTTAACACCCGCGGGGGGGACAGATACGCAGTATTTT
cdr3_aa: CASSLTPAGGTDTQYF

clone_size: .
d_call: .
v_call: TRBV14
j_call: TRBJ2-3
cdr3_nt: TGTGCCAGCAGCCATGAGGCATACCGAAGCACAGATACGCAGTATTTT
cdr3_aa: CASSHEAYRSTDTQYF

clone_size: few
d_call: .
v_call: TRBV9
j_call: TRBJ2-1
cdr3_nt: TGTGCCAGCGCCGGGCCTTACAATGAGCAGTTCTTC
cdr3_aa: CASAGPYNEQFF

clone_size: .
d_call: .
v_call: TRBV11-2
j_call: TRBJ1-2
cdr3_nt: TGTGCCAGCAGCCTATTGTCCCGGGGGTCCTATGGCTACACCTTC
cdr3_aa: CASSLLSRGSYGYTF

clone_size: few
d_call: .
v_call: TRBV2
j_call: TRBJ1-1
cdr3_nt: TGTGCCAGCAGTGATCTCTGGGCTTTCTTT
cdr3_aa: CASSDLWAFF

clone_size: .
d_call: .
v_call: TRBV4-1
j_call: TRBJ1-6
cdr3_nt: TGCGCCAGCAGCCAAGGTGGGGGGTTGGGCAATTCACCCCTCCACTTT
cdr3_aa: CASSQGGGLGNSPLHF

clone_size: .
d_call: TRBD1
v_call: TRBV20-1
j_call: TRBJ1-2
cdr3_nt: TGCAGTACAGGGGGACAGGCGGGATATGGCTACACCTTC
cdr3_aa: CSTGGQAGYGYTF

clone_size: many
d_call: .
v_call: TRBV7-2
j_call: TRBJ2-7
cdr3_nt: TGTGCCAGCAGGCCGGCCCATAGCTCCTACGAGCAGTACTTC
cdr3_aa: CASRPAHSSYEQYF

clone_size: few
d_call: .
v_call: TRBV6-1
j_call: TRBJ1-5
cdr3_nt: TGTGCCAGCTCGGCGTCTAGCAATCAGCCCCAGCATTTT
cdr3_aa: CASSASSNQPQHF

clone_size: many
d_call: .
v_call: TRBV20-1
j_call: TRBJ2-5
cdr3_nt: TGCAGCGCCCCCCGGAGCCCACGGGAGACCCAGTACTTC
cdr3_aa: CSAPRSPRETQYF

clone_size: few
d_call: .
v_call: TRBV29-1
j_call: TRBJ1-1
cdr3_nt: TGCAGCGTTGAACCGGGGGCGGCGAACACTGAAGCTTTCTTT
cdr3_aa: CSVEPGAANTEAFF

clone_size: .
d_call: TRBD1
v_call: TRBV7-3
j_call: TRBJ2-6
cdr3_nt: TGTGCCAGCAGCCTTGGACAGGTCCACTCTGGGGCCAACGTCCTGACTTTC
cdr3_aa: CASSLGQVHSGANVLTF

clone_size: .
d_call: TRBD1
v_call: TRBV7-8
j_call: TRBJ1-1
cdr3_nt: TGTGCCAGCAGCTTAGTCGCAGGGGGACGCACTGAAGCTTTCTTT
cdr3_aa: CASSLVAGGRTEAFF

clone_size: few
d_call: TRBD2
v_call: TRBV7-2
j_call: TRBJ2-1
cdr3_nt: TGTGCCAGCAGCTCCTACCGACTAGCCCCGAATGAGCAGTTCTTC
cdr3_aa: CASSSYRLAPNEQFF

clone_size: few
d_call: .
v_call: TRBV5-1
j_call: TRBJ2-3
cdr3_nt: TGCGCCAGCAGTTTCGGGGGACCCAAAGGCACAGATACGCAGTATTTT
cdr3_aa: CASSFGGPKGTDTQYF

clone_size: few
d_call: TRBD2
v_call: TRBV20-1
j_call: TRBJ2-1
cdr3_nt: TGCAGTGCTGCGACCGGGACTAGTAATCTCGGTGAGCAGTTCTTC
cdr3_aa: CSAATGTSNLGEQFF